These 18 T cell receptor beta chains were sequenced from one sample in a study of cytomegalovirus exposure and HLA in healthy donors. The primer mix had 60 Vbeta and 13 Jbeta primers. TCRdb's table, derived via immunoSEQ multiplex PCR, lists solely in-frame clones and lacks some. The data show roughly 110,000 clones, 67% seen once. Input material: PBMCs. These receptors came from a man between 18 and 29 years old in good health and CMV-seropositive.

The CDR3, as DNA: TGTGCCAGCAGGCGACAGGGCTTGGGCCAGCCCCAGCATTTT. Its protein product is CASRRQGLGQPQHF. The chain is built from TRBV6-5 and TRBJ1-5, with 7 bases aligning to TRBD1. J was trimmed by 7 bases and V by 6 bases; bases with no gene match: 9. This CDR3 has 14 residues. The germline gives CDR1 MNHEY, CDR2 SVGAGI.

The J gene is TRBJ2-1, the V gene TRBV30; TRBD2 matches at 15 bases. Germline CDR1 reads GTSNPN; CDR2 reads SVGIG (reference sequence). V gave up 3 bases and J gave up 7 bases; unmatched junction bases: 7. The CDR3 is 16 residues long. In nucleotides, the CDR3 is TGTGCCTGGAGCGAGGGACTAGCGGGGGGCGGAAATGAGCAGTTCTTC. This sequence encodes CAWSEGLAGGGNEQFF.

The CDR3 sequence: CASSYSSGGGQPQHF. CDR3 in DNA: TGTGCCAGCAGTTACTCGAGTGGGGGCGGTCAGCCCCAGCATTTT. The chain is built from TRBV6-6 and TRBJ1-5, with a possible D match to TRBD1 (6 bases). The germline gives CDR1 MNHNY, CDR2 SVGAGI (reference sequence). V gave up 0 bases and J gave up 6 bases, with 12 bases separating them. The CDR3 has 15 residues.

The CDR3 bases are TGTGCCAGCAGCTACAGGGGCCAGGGGTCCTACGAGCAGTACTTC. As protein: CASSYRGQGSYEQYF. The chain uses TRBV11-3 and TRBJ2-7; 7 bases are a match to TRBD1. The germline V gene encodes CDR1 SGHNT and CDR2 YENEEA. This CDR3 region has 15 residues. V dropped 4 bases and J dropped 1; count of bases not matched to a gene: 7.

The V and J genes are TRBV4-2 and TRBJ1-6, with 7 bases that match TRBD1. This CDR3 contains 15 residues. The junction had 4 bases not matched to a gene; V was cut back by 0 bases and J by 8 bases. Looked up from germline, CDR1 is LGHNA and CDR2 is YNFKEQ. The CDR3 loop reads CASSQDLGGDSPLHF. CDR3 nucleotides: TGTGCCAGCAGCCAAGATTTAGGGGGCGATTCACCCCTCCACTTT.

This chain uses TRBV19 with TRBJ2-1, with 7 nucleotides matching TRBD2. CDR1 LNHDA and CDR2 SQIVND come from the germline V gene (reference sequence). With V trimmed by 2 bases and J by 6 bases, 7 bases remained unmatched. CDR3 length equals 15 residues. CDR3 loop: CASSISGGGVNEQFF. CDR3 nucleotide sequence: TGTGCCAGTAGTATATCGGGCGGGGGAGTCAATGAGCAGTTCTTC.

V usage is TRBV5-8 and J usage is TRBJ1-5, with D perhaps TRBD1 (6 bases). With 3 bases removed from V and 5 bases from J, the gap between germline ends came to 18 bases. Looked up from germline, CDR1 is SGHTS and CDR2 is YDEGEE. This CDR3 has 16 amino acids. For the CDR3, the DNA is TGTGCCAGCAGCTCATATAAGGGGGTGGCCGATCAGCCCCAGCATTTT. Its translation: CASSSYKGVADQPQHF.

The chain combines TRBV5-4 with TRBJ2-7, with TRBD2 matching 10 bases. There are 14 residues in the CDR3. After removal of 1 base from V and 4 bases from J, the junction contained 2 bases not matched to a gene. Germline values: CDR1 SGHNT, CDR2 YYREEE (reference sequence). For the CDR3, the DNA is TGTGCCAGCAGCTTGACTAGCGGGGCTTACGAGCAGTACTTC. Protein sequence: CASSLTSGAYEQYF.

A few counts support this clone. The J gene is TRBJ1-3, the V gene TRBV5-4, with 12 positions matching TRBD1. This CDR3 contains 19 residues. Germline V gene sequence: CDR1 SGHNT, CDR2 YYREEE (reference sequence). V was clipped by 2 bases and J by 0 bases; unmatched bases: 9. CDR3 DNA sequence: TGTGCCAGCAGCTTCGTCGGGACAGGGGGCTGGGGCTCTGGAAACACCATATATTTT. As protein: CASSFVGTGGWGSGNTIYF. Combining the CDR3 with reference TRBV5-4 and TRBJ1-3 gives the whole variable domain ETGVTQSPTHLIKTRGQQVTLRCSSQSGHNTVSWYQQALGQGPQFIFQYYREEENGRGNFPPRFSGLQFPNYSSELNVNALELDDSALYLCASSFVGTGGWGSGNTIYFGEGSWLTVV.

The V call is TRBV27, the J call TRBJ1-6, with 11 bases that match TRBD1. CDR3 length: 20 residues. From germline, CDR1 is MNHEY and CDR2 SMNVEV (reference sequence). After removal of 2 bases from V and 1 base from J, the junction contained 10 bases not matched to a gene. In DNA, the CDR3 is TGTGCCAGCAGTTTAACCGGGACAGGGGGTAGTCGGTCCTATAATTCACCCCTCCACTTT. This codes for CASSLTGTGGSRSYNSPLHF.

CDR3 region: CASSSVAVNSPLHF. The CDR3 DNA follows: TGTGCCAGCAGCTCTGTGGCCGTAAATTCACCCCTCCACTTT. This chain connects TRBV28 to TRBJ1-6, with D unresolved. The CDR3 is 14 residues long. Germline CDR1 is MDHEN and CDR2 is SYDVKM. V was shortened by 6 bases and J by 7 bases, with 13 bases between the two germline ends.

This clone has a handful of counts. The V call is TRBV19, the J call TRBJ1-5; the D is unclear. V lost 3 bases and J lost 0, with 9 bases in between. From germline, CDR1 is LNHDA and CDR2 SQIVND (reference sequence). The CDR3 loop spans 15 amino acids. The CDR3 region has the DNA TGTGCCAGTAGTATTCCGGGAGATAGCAATCAGCCCCAGCATTTT. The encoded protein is CASSIPGDSNQPQHF.

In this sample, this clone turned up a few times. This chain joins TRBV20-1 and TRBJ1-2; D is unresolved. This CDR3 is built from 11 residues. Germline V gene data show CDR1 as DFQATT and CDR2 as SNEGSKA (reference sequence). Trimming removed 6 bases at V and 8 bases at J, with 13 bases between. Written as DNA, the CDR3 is TGCAGTGCGGCCGATCGGGGAGGCTACACCTTC. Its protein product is CSAADRGGYTF.

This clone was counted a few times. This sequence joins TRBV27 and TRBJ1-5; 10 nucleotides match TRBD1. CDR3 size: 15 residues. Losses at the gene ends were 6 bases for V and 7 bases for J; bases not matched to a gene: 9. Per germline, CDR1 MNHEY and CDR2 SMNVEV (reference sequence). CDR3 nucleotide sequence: TGTGCCAGCAGGAAGACAGGGGGCGGTCCGCAGCCCCAGCATTTT. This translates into CASRKTGGGPQPQHF.

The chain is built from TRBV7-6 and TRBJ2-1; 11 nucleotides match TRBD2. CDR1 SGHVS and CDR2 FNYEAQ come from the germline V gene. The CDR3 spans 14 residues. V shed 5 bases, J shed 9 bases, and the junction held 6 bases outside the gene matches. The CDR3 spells CASSILAGEGEQFF. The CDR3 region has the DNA TGTGCCAGCAGCATACTAGCGGGGGAGGGTGAGCAGTTCTTC.

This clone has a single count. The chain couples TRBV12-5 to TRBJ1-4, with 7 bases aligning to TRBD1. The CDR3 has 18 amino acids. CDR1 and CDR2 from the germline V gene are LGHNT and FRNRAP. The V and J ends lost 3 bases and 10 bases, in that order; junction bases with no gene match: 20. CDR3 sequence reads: CASGFIPDIQGGLGKLFF. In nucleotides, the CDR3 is TGTGCTAGTGGTTTCATACCGGACATTCAGGGGGGCTTAGGAAAACTGTTTTTT.

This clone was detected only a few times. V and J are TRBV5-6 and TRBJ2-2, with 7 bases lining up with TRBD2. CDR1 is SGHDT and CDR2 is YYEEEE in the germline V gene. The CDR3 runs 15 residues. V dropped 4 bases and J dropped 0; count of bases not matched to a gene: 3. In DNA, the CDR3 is TGTGCCAGCAGCCCCGCGGGGGCGAACACCGGGGAGCTGTTTTTT. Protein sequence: CASSPAGANTGELFF. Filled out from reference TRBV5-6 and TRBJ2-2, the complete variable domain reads DAGVTQSPTHLIKTRGQQVTLRCSPKSGHDTVSWYQQALGQGPQFIFQYYEEEERQRGNFPDRFSGHQFPNYSSELNVNALLLGDSALYLCASSPAGANTGELFFGEGSRLTVL.

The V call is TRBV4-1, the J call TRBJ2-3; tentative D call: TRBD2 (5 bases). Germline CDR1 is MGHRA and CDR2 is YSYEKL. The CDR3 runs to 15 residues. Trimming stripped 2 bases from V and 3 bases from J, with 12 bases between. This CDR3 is CASSQLTGMTDTQYF. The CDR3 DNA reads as TGCGCCAGCAGCCAACTCACGGGGATGACAGATACGCAGTATTTT.